This is a list of T cell receptor beta chains from one sample in a study of vaccination and CD4 T cells after COVID-19. One entry per CDR3 protein, called by TCRdb with MiXCR from the PCR reads. The sample lists fewer than 13,000 distinct CDR3 sequences, around three fifths seen once, with approximately 35% in the top ten. These receptors are not linked to any known antigen. What was sequenced was CD4+ T cells from blood, cultured in vitro. These receptors were collected from a human donor who had recovered from COVID-19. Each CDR3 is given with its conserved first and last residue. A D gene is named only where the DNA matches it firmly. Some rows mark clone size as missing; the rest say once, few, many or name a class of expanded clone.

>17|TRBJ1-3|NA|TRBD1|TRBV10-3
CAISSVDRGPSGNTIYF
TGTGCCATCAGTTCGGTGGACAGGGGTCCCTCTGGAAACACCATATATTTT
>12|TRBJ1-1|NA|TRBD1|TRBV29-1
CSITGVNTEAFF
TGCAGCATCACAGGGGTGAACACTGAAGCTTTCTTT
>12|TRBJ1-5|NA|NA|TRBV19
CASWTPGQPQHF
TGTGCCAGTTGGACCCCAGGTCAGCCCCAGCATTTT
>12|TRBJ1-1|NA|NA|TRBV6-2/TRBV6-3
CASSSVEGRAFF
TGTGCCAGCAGCTCCGTGGAGGGTAGAGCTTTCTTT
>15|TRBJ1-5|NA|TRBD1|TRBV6-2/TRBV6-3
CASSLGQGSNQPQHF
TGTGCCAGCAGCTTGGGACAGGGTAGCAATCAGCCCCAGCATTTT
>15|TRBJ1-2|few|NA|TRBV11-2
CASSPSASYNYGYTF
TGTGCCAGCAGCCCATCGGCCAGTTACAACTATGGCTACACCTTC
>17|TRBJ2-6|NA|TRBD1|TRBV19
CASTTDRRSFGANVLTF
TGTGCCAGTACGACGGACAGGAGAAGCTTTGGGGCCAACGTCCTGACTTTC
>17|TRBJ1-1|NA|TRBD1|TRBV28
CASSLLGTGVWNTEAFF
TGTGCCAGCAGTTTATTGGGGACAGGGGTATGGAACACTGAAGCTTTCTTT
>16|TRBJ2-5|NA|TRBD2|TRBV5-4
CASSPRLAGAGETQYF
TGTGCCAGCAGCCCGAGACTAGCGGGAGCTGGAGAGACCCAGTACTTC
>17|TRBJ2-7|NA|TRBD1|TRBV27
CASSLGQGSPSRYEQYF
TGTGCCAGCAGTTTGGGACAGGGGAGTCCCTCCCGGTACGAGCAGTACTTC
>15|TRBJ2-5|NA|TRBD2|TRBV14
CASSQLGLAQETQYF
TGTGCCAGCAGCCAATTGGGACTAGCCCAAGAGACCCAGTACTTC
>14|TRBJ1-1|once|NA|TRBV30
CAWRNGGGNTEAFF
TGTGCCTGGAGAAACGGGGGGGGTAACACTGAAGCTTTCTTT
>14|TRBJ1-1|NA|TRBD1|TRBV25-1
CASSEYNRGTEAFF
TGTGCCAGCAGTGAATACAACAGGGGGACTGAAGCTTTCTTT
>15|TRBJ1-6|NA|TRBD1|TRBV20-1
CSAIQGRSYNSPLHF
TGCAGTGCTATACAGGGGAGATCCTATAATTCACCCCTCCACTTT
>20|TRBJ1-2|NA|NA|TRBV15
CATSRSAYREALTGRYGYTF
TGTGCCACCAGCAGGTCGGCCTACAGAGAGGCCCTTACAGGAAGGTATGGCTACACCTTC
>14|TRBJ1-2|few|NA|TRBV2
CASRVWASIYGYTF
TGTGCCAGCAGAGTTTGGGCCTCCATCTATGGCTACACCTTC
>15|TRBJ2-1|NA|TRBD2|TRBV24-1
CATSDSGLGANEQFF
TGTGCCACCAGTGATTCGGGACTAGGGGCCAATGAGCAGTTCTTC
>14|TRBJ1-2|NA|TRBD1|TRBV2
CASTLDREVYGYTF
TGTGCCAGCACCCTGGACAGGGAAGTCTATGGCTACACCTTC
>15|TRBJ2-5|NA|NA|TRBV20-1
CSAALPWGGEETQYF
TGCAGTGCTGCCTTGCCGTGGGGCGGAGAGGAGACCCAGTACTTC
>19|TRBJ2-6|NA|TRBD1|TRBV2
CASSGGTGASSSGANVLTF
TGTGCCAGCAGTGGAGGGACAGGGGCATCCTCCTCTGGGGCCAACGTCCTGACTTTC
>15|TRBJ1-2|NA|NA|TRBV7-2
CASSLDASLAYGYTF
TGTGCCAGCAGCTTAGATGCCTCCCTGGCCTATGGCTACACCTTC
>17|TRBJ2-2|NA|NA|TRBV12-3/TRBV12-4
CASSFPAQGGSTGELFF
TGTGCCAGCAGTTTCCCCGCCCAGGGGGGTAGCACCGGGGAGCTGTTTTTT
>12|TRBJ1-1|NA|NA|TRBV28
CASSSNSGKAFF
TGTGCCAGCAGTTCCAACTCGGGGAAAGCTTTCTTT
>14|TRBJ1-1|NA|NA|TRBV5-1
CASSLRQANTEAFF
TGCGCCAGCAGCTTACGCCAGGCGAACACTGAAGCTTTCTTT
>19|TRBJ1-2|NA|NA|TRBV6-1
CASSEKGLGGRTANYGYTF
TGTGCCAGCAGTGAAAAGGGCCTGGGGGGCAGGACGGCGAACTATGGCTACACCTTC
>13|TRBJ2-5|NA|NA|TRBV2
CASRWAYQETQYF
TGTGCCAGCAGATGGGCTTACCAAGAGACCCAGTACTTC
>14|TRBJ2-5|NA|NA|TRBV27
CASSLGQWSETQYF
TGTGCCAGCAGTTTAGGACAGTGGTCGGAGACCCAGTACTTC
>18|TRBJ1-6|NA|NA|TRBV6-5
CASSYGPGPSSYNSPLHF
TGTGCCAGCAGTTACGGTCCAGGGCCTAGCTCCTATAATTCACCCCTCCACTTT
>15|TRBJ2-2|NA|NA|TRBV27
CASSSSPRLAGELFF
TGTGCCAGCAGTTCCTCTCCTAGACTTGCTGGGGAGCTGTTTTTT
>15|TRBJ1-5|NA|NA|TRBV28
CASSLYGREHQPQHF
TGTGCCAGCAGTTTATATGGCAGAGAGCATCAGCCCCAGCATTTT
>14|TRBJ1-5|NA|NA|TRBV20-1
CSARDSKGGQPQHF
TGCAGTGCTAGAGATTCGAAAGGGGGGCAGCCCCAGCATTTT
>14|TRBJ2-2|once|NA|TRBV7-2
CASSLLGNTGELFF
TGTGCCAGCAGCCTACTGGGGAACACCGGGGAGCTGTTTTTT
>14|TRBJ2-5|once|TRBD1|TRBV6-5
CASSYDRELQTQYF
TGTGCCAGCAGTTACGACAGGGAATTGCAGACCCAGTACTTC
>13|TRBJ1-2|NA|TRBD1|TRBV30
CAWSRDRPRGYTF
TGTGCCTGGAGCCGGGACAGGCCGCGGGGCTACACCTTC
>15|TRBJ2-3|NA|TRBD2|TRBV7-2
CASSLAGARTDTQYF
TGTGCCAGCAGTTTAGCGGGGGCCCGCACAGATACGCAGTATTTT
>14|TRBJ2-2|few|NA|TRBV20-1
CSASRTMSTGELFF
TGCAGTGCTTCCCGGACCATGTCCACCGGGGAGCTGTTTTTT
>15|TRBJ1-5|NA|TRBD1|TRBV19
CASSPPRGRNQPQHF
TGTGCCAGCTCCCCCCCCAGGGGGCGGAATCAGCCCCAGCATTTT
>14|TRBJ1-5|NA|TRBD1|TRBV6-1
CASRDRGEAQPQHF
TGTGCCAGCAGAGACAGGGGGGAGGCTCAGCCCCAGCATTTT